The T cell receptor beta chain under discussion was sequenced for a study of cytomegalovirus exposure and HLA in healthy donors. Per germline, CDR1 ENHRY and CDR2 SYGVKD. Trimming cost V 8 bases and J 1 base; bases outside gene matches: 6. This CDR3 has 14 residues. Of note for this clone: Its antigen is as yet unknown.

PCR amplification relied on 60 Vbeta primers (plus 13 Jbeta primers). In the original analysis: Per a later analysis, the number of unique TCR beta chains was around 80 million, of which roughly 9.9 million were shared. Profiling relied on immunoSEQ multiplex PCR, and the TCRdb table lists in-frame clones only, not all of them. V and J calls plus clone size are reproduced from that table; the DNA served to infer D and trimming. The repertoire holds 90,000 to 110,000 clones, with over 75% as singletons. Study-wide findings and caveats: A few of the chains that were CMV-associated were confirmed in vitro to be specific for CMV antigens. The study flagged about 150 TCR beta chains as cytomegalovirus-associated.

The sample comprised PBMCs. The TCR originated in a woman aged 40 to 49 in good health and CMV-seropositive. The chain is built from TRBV10-3 and TRBJ2-3, with 7 bases aligning to TRBD1. This CDR3 reads CAIGTARGTDTQYF. The CDR3 DNA sequence: TGTGCCATCGGGACAGCCCGAGGCACAGATACGCAGTATTTT.